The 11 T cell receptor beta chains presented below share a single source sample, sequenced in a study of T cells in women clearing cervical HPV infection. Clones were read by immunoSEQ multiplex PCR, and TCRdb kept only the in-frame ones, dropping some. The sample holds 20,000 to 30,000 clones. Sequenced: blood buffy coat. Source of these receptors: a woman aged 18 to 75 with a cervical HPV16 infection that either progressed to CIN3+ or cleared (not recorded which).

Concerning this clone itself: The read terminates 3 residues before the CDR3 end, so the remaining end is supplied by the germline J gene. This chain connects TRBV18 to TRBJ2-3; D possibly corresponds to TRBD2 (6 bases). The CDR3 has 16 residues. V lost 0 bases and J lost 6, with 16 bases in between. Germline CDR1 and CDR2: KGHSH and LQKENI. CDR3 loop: CASSPPGVARGDTQYF. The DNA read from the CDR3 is TGTGCCAGCTCACCACCCGGGGTGGCGCGGGGTGATACG.

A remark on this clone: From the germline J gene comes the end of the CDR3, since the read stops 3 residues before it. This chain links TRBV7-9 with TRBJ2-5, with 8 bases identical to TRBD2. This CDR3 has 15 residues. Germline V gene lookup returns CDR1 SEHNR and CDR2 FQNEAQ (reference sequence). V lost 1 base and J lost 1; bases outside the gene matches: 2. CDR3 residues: CASSLGSGSQETQYF. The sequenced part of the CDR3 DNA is TGTGCCAGCAGCTTAGGGAGCGGGAGCCAAGAGACC.

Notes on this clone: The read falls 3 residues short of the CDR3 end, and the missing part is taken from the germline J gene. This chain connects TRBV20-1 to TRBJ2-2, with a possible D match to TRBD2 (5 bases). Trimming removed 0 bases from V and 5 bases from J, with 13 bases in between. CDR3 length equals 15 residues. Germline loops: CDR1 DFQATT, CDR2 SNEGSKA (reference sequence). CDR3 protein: CSARDQGLATGELFF. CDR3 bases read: TGCAGTGCTAGAGATCAAGGTTTAGCGACCGGGGAG.

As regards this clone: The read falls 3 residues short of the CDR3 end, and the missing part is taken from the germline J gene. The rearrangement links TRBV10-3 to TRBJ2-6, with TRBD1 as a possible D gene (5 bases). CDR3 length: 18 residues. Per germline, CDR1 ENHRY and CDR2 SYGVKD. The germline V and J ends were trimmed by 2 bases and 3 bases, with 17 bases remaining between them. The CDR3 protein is CAISELRSQGSGANVLTF. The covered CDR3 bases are TGTGCCATCAGTGAGCTTAGGTCTCAGGGAAGTGGGGCCAACGTC.

The CDR3 spells CAIKPGRGTTEAFF. The CDR3 DNA, read in part, is TGTGCCATCAAACCCGGCCGGGGGACCACTGAA. The V gene is TRBV10-3, the J gene TRBJ1-1; tentatively, D is TRBD1 (5 bases). Coverage ceases 3 residues before the CDR3 finishes, and the germline J gene fills in the end. This CDR3 is built from 14 residues. Germline V gene lookup returns CDR1 ENHRY and CDR2 SYGVKD. V dropped 7 bases and J dropped 4 bases, with 16 bases sitting between them.

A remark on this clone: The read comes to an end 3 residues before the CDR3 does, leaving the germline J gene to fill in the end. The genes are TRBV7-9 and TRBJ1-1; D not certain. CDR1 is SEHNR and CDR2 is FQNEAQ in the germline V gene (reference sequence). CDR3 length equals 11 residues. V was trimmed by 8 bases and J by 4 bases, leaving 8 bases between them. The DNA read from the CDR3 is TGTGCCAGCCCCCGGGGCACTGAA. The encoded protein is CASPRGTE. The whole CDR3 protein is CASPRGTEAFF.

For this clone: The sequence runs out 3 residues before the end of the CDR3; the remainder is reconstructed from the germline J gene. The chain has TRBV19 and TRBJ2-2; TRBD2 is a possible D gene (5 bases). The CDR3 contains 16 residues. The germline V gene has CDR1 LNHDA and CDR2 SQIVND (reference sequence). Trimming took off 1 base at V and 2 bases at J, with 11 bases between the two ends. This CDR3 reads CASSIVGSANTGELFF. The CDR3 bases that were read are TGTGCCAGTAGTATAGTTGGTAGCGCAAACACCGGGGAG.

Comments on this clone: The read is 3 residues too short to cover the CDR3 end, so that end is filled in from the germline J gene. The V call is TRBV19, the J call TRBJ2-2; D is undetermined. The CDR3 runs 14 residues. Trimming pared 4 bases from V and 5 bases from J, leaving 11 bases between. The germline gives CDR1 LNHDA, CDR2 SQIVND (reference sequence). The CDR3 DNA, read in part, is TGTGCCAGTAGTACATATCAGGAAACCGGGGAG. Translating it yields CASSTYQETGE. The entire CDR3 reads CASSTYQETGELFF.

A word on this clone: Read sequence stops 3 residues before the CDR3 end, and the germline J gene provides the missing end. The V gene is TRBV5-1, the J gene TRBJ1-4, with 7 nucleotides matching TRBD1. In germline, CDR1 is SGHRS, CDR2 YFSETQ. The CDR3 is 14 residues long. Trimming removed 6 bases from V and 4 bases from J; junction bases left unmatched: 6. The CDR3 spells CASTQQGGNEKLFF. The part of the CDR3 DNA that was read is TGCGCCAGCACTCAGCAGGGGGGTAATGAAAAA. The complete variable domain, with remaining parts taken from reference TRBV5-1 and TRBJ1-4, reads KAGVTQTPRYLIKTRGQQVTLSCSPISGHRSVSWYQQTPGQGLQFLFEYFSETQRNKGNFPGRFSGRQFSNSRSEMNVSTLELGDSALYLCASTQQGGNEKLFFGSGTQLSVL.

The CDR3 sequence is CASSQTSGSYEQFF. Incomplete CDR3 DNA: TGTGCCAGCAGCCAAACTAGCGGGAGTTATGAG. The gene calls are TRBV7-3 and TRBJ2-1, with 11 nucleotides matching TRBD2. Coverage ceases 3 residues before the CDR3 finishes, and the germline J gene fills in the end. V dropped 5 bases and J dropped 8; count of bases not matched to a gene: 5. This CDR3 has 14 amino acids. Germline V lookup: CDR1 SGHTA, CDR2 FQGTGA.

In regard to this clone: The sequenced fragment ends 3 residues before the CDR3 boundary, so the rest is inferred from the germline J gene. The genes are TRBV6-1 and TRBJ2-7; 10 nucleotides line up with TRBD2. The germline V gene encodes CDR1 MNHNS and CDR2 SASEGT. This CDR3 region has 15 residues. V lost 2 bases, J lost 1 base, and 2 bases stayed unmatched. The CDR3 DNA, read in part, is TGTGCCAGCAGTGAACTAGCGGGGGTGTCCTACGAG. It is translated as CASSELAGVSYE. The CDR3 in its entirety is CASSELAGVSYEQYF.